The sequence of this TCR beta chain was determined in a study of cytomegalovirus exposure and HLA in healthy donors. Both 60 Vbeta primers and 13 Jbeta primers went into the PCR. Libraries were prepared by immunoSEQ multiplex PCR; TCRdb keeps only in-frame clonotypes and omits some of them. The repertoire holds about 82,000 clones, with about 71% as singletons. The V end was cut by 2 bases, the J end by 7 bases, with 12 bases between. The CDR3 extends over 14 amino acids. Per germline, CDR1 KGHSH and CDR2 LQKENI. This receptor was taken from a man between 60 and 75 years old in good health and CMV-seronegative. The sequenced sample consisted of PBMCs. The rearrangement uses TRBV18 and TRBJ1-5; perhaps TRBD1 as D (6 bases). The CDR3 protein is CASSPSGGHQPQHF. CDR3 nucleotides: TGTGCCAGCTCACCATCGGGGGGGCACCAGCCCCAGCATTTT.